The following is a TCR beta chain sequence with its context. Repertoires were generated with immunoSEQ multiplex PCR, while TCRdb's copy carries only in-frame clones and drops some. The sample holds some 99,000 clones, approximately 94% seen once. The data belong to a study of T cell changes during pregnancy in multiple sclerosis. The sequence came from a female donor with multiple sclerosis, enrolled in a pregnancy study. Material: peripheral blood, obtained after pregnancy.

CDR3 sequence (DNA): TGTGCCAGCAGCCATAGCGTCGGGCGGGAAGGGGACTTCTACACCTTC. Translating gives CASSHSVGREGDFYTF. The V call is TRBV7-2, the J call TRBJ1-2, with D possibly matching TRBD1 (5 bases). Germline lookup yields CDR1 SGHTA and CDR2 FQGNSA. The CDR3 is 16 residues long. The ends were cut back, 5 bases at V and 10 bases at J, with 26 bases in the middle.